This TCR beta chain was sequenced during a study of cytomegalovirus exposure and HLA in healthy donors (dated by TCRdb to about 2017). For the wider study: In an earlier analysis of under 750 of the donors, approximately 300 Gb of sequence data and 95 million to 130 million unique TCR beta sequences from roughly 200 million T cells were reported. HLA typing included class I and class II loci at four-digit resolution. Donor age, sex, ethnicity and CMV serostatus were compiled alongside the repertoire data. A separate validation cohort of roughly 110 different subjects was used in addition to the 666-subject first cohort. Every discovery cohort repertoire had been produced on one sequencing platform. Among over 350 genotyped donors of the cohort, an average of approximately 240,000 unique TCR beta nucleotide sequences were sequenced per donor, around 20% of them non-productive. To decide whether each TCR beta V gene segment behaved as functional or pseudogenic, an earlier analysis of some 570 of the donors relied on high-throughput TCR beta sequencing. A later genetic analysis took genome-wide SNP genotypes for about 55% of the 666 donors and used that subset as a discovery cohort. The study aimed to test whether signatures of past pathogen exposure could be identified by cataloging public T cell receptors. To study patterns of TCR occurrence, a later analysis re-analyzed previously published TCR beta repertoires from around 660 donors and added high-resolution HLA genotyping. Rather than using new phenotypic data, the later analysis identified candidate immune exposures from TCR beta sequences and from how often those sequences occurred across donors. Using immunosequencing, the study profiled T cell repertoires from roughly 650 subjects and related those repertoires to cytomegalovirus serostatus. To predict cytomegalovirus infection status, the study brought together high-throughput TCR immunosequencing, statistical association of individual TCRs with disease status, and machine learning. Approximately 310 gigabases of sequencing data and 70 million to 100 million unique TCR sequences were included in an early release covering around 600 HLA-typed donors. Typing coverage varied by locus: roughly 620-640 donors for A, B, C, DRB1 and DQB1; around 560 for DQA1; more than 600 for DPA1; about 450 for DPB1. Of the roughly 400 genotyped donors, less than 85% were placed in the genetic ancestry cluster associated with self-reported Caucasian donors. Four to six DR-DQ haplotypes were handled as single units for association and clustering, since linkage in the cohort was strong. Overall study outcomes, separate from this receptor: Most CMV-associated TCR beta chains appeared to be HLA-restricted in a later analysis, and the HLA associations seemed to be driven largely by CMV exposure. Correlated functional status among segregating V segments might reflect linkage disequilibrium, but an unknown experimental factor could not be ruled out. Presence/absence analyses assumed roughly uniform sequencing depth across donors, an assumption that may not hold. The authors suggested that the approach could potentially be generalized to other disease states and immunological phenotypes. In both the original and validation cohorts, the classifier was reported to diagnose cytomegalovirus status with high specificity and sensitivity. A further reported finding was that TCR beta sequences accurately predicted the HLA-A and HLA-B alleles for most subjects in the first cohort. The study gave a list of some 150 TCR beta chains associated with cytomegalovirus. HLA typing was unavailable for some donors at each locus, so association tests used only the typed subset. A later analysis found that HLA-associated TCR beta chains were more clonally expanded and had lower generation probabilities than equally common non-associated chains. A later genetic analysis associated a missense DCLRE1C variant with V-gene and J-gene trimming of TCR beta chains, and an independent cohort replicated the association. According to a later genetic analysis, donors in an Asian-associated ancestry cluster had fewer N-insertions in productive TCRs than the approximately 610-donor mean. A later analysis reported that several top co-occurrence clusters appeared linked to parvovirus B19, influenza, CMV and Epstein-Barr virus. A cluster of highly shared sequence variants was judged likely to represent a technical artifact of the sequencing pipeline. The 87-base-pair reads could not distinguish some IMGT-functional V segments, including TRBV6-2 and TRBV6-3, so those segments were excluded. Most TCR sequences were observed very rarely across donors, whereas some public TCRs were present in many individuals. Only TCR beta chains were sequenced in this cohort, and the absence of alpha or paired-chain data limited detectable features. Because counts were too low, more than 15 rarely observed V segments, including chromosome 9 orphons, were excluded from the earlier analysis of some 540 of the donors. In an earlier analysis of roughly 500 of the donors, most TCR beta V segments appeared in productive rearrangements about 87% or about 30% of the time, broadly matching IMGT annotations. A later analysis found that TCR association rates varied across HLA loci, with DRB1 alleles showing the most associated TCRs and HLA-C alleles the fewest. For the cohort, immune exposure information was limited to CMV serostatus. Assigning TCR associations to individual alleles was difficult when HLA alleles, especially DR and DQ, strongly co-occurred. A later analysis associated some 17,000 TCR beta sequences with specific HLA alleles at a false discovery rate of 0.05. A few of the identified cytomegalovirus-associated TCR beta chains were confirmed in vitro to be specific for cytomegalovirus antigens.

Concerning this clone: The antigen this receptor binds is unknown. Per-nucleotide qualities are absent, and no much larger clonotype sits a single base away.

Library creation used the immunoSEQ multiplex PCR assay. For the multiplex PCR, a mixture combining 60 forward primers for TCR Vbeta segments and 13 reverse primers for TCR Jbeta segments was used. A multiplex PCR assay on genomic DNA amplified the CDR3 region of rearranged TCR beta genes. The amplified TCR beta libraries were sequenced on the Illumina HiSeq System as 87-base-pair reads. Under the source paper's analysis protocol: A later analysis tallied approximately 87 million unique TCR beta chains across the 600 to 700 repertoires, and approximately 11 million of those chains were shared by two or more donors. To remove PCR and sequencing errors, raw reads were error-corrected and collapsed into unique sequences using a nearest-neighbor algorithm that merged closely related sequences. CDR3 sequences were aligned to IMGT reference sequences to assign V, D and J gene segments. For a sequence to be retained, a match of at least six nucleotides was required to both a V gene segment and a J gene segment. Rearrangements were classified as productive when the CDR3 lacked stop codons and remained in frame with V and J, and all other rearrangements were classified as non-productive. Following IMGT convention, CDR3 was defined as the stretch from the second conserved V-encoded cysteine to the conserved J-encoded phenylalanine. The earlier analysis of more than 450 of the donors excluded sequences that lacked an unambiguous match to a single V gene segment. In an earlier analysis of some 590 of the donors, a V segment was called functional when productive rearrangements were above 56.7%, and segregating when the standard deviation between donors exceeded 5%. A statistical classification framework was developed to diagnose cytomegalovirus status using the catalog of TCR beta chain sequences. In a later analysis, TCR nucleotide sequences were compared against IMGT/GENE-DB human TR gene sequences so that V and J genes could be assigned. The TCRdist pipeline was used in a later analysis to assign CDR3 sequences and most-parsimonious VDJ recombination scenarios. In a later analysis, every TCR beta chain was defined by the combination of its CDR3 amino acid sequence and its V-gene family, and reads without a unique V-gene family were dropped. In a later analysis, 500 to 700 highly shared, low-generation-probability nucleotide sequences were removed to address suspected cross-contamination and a sequencing artifact. In a later analysis, a clonal expansion index was calculated for each public chain from normalized within-repertoire ranks of inferred template counts. In a later analysis, generation probabilities were computed using a VDJ recombination model fitted to out-of-frame rearrangements, and the results were checked against IGoR. In a later analysis, TCR-TCR, TCR-HLA and TCR-CMV co-occurrence was scored with hypergeometric tests, and a repertoire-size bias correction was applied to TCR pairs. In a later analysis, false discovery rates were estimated by permuting HLA or CMV assignments 20 times. In a later analysis, co-occurring TCRs were grouped with DBSCAN, and TCRdist sequence similarity was added when clustering was performed within HLA-allele-positive subsets. Repertoires with fewer than 30,000 or more than 120,000 public chains, plus five repertoires with anomalous nucleotide sharing, were excluded from co-occurrence clustering. TCRdb provides this immuneACCESS table in a form limited to in-frame rearrangements. Some clones are lacking; in checked studies, under half of them reflect an unresolved V gene, and why the rest are absent is not known. The V and J calls and the clone size are those of that table, but D and trimming were determined from the DNA. The sample has 110,000 to 150,000 clones on record, almost 85% of them singletons. The ten biggest clones cover roughly 10% of the sample.

The cohort consisted of 650 to 850 healthy bone marrow donors. All cohort members were sampled while nominally healthy, although unrecorded immune exposures were likely present. The donor tested CMV seropositive, placing the donor among the 289 seropositive members of the cohort. Each donor provided a peripheral blood sample, and peripheral blood mononuclear cells were used for TCR beta sequencing. Genomic DNA was extracted from the blood cell samples with the Qiagen DNeasy Blood Extraction Kit. Inclusive of the bounding cysteine and phenylalanine, the CDR3 is 15 residues long. CDR3 DNA is the only sequence kept; it has 45 bases, read in frame from the first base. Clipping removes 0 bases from V and 10 bases from J, with 8 as the unmatched junction base count. According to the germline V gene, CDR1 reads ENHRY and CDR2 reads SYGVKD.

Here the chain combines TRBV10-3 and TRBJ1-1, with 10 bases aligning to TRBD1. This sequence originates from a woman between 55 and 75 years old in good health and CMV-seropositive. The sample consisted of PBMCs. This receptor has the CDR3 CAISESRDRGIGAFF. The sequenced DNA: TGTGCCATCAGTGAGTCGCGGGACAGGGGAATTGGAGCTTTCTTT.